What follows describes a single T cell receptor (beta chain). Participating donors were healthy, HIV-negative adults free of recent acute infections or vaccinations. This entry belongs to a study of shared clonotypes between healthy human individuals. This CDR3 contains 15 residues. Trimming shortened V by 4 bases and J by 2 bases, and 11 bases separated the two germline ends. Germline V CDR1 and CDR2: MDHEN, SYDVKM. The assay used deep level. Libraries were prepared by immunoSEQ multiplex PCR; TCRdb keeps only in-frame clonotypes and omits some of them. The sample yields 230,000 or so clones, over 60% seen once.

The sequenced sample consisted of memory CD4+ T cells sorted from blood. Subset defined: CD45RA-negative fraction. This clonotype originated in a man aged 25-40 years in good health. The chain employs TRBV28 and TRBJ2-2; D unresolved. This CDR3 is CASSSHWGNTGELFF. CDR3 bases: TGTGCCAGCAGTTCCCACTGGGGAAACACCGGGGAGCTGTTTTTT.